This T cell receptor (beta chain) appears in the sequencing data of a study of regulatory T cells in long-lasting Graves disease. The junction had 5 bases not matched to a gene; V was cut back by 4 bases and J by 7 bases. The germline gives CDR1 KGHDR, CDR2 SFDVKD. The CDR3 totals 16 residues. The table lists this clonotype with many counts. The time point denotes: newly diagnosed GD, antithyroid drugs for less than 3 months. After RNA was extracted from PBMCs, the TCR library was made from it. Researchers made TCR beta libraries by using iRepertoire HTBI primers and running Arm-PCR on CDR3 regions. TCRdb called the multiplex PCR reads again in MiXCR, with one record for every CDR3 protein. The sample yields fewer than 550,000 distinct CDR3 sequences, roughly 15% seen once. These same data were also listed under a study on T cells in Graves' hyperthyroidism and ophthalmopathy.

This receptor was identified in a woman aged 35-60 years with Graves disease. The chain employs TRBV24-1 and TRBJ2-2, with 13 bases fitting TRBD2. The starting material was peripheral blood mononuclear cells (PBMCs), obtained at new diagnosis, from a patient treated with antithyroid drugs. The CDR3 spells CATSDSGLAGRGELFF. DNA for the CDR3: TGTGCCACCAGTGACTCGGGACTAGCGGGGCGCGGGGAGCTGTTTTTT.